This T cell receptor (beta chain) stems from a study of T-cell memory formation after mild COVID-19 (TCRdb year 2021). Concerning the study at large: TCR sequence clusters from the two donors were largely donor specific. The cohort comprised two young, previously healthy adult volunteers, one female and one male. Longitudinal TCRalpha and TCRbeta repertoire sequencing tracked T-cell clones expanding and contracting after mild COVID-19 in a couple of donors. Findings and caveats that apply to the study as a whole: Clones contracting from day 15 to 85 had balanced CD4/CD8 phenotypes, while a second wave expanding from day 15 to 37 was biased towards CD4+. Whether the second-wave clones peaking on day 37 were SARS-CoV-2 specific was not confirmed. The study covered only a couple of mild cases, and larger cohorts including severe cases with pre-infection samples were considered necessary. The detection of some responding clones in pre-infection memory suggests that pre-existing cross-reactive memory T cells joined the SARS-CoV-2 response. Contracting CD4+ clones turned up mainly in the CM and EM memory subsets, whereas EMRA was where CD8+ clones were enriched.

The instrument given in TCRdb is Illumina NovaSeq 6000. Using 5'RACE with constant-segment primers, TCRalpha and TCRbeta cDNA libraries were constructed, with sample barcodes and unique molecular identifiers added in the process. RNA was extracted from every sample with Trizol reagent. Library amplification was performed in two PCR steps, and a second sample barcode and Illumina TruSeq adapters were introduced in the second step. The libraries were sequenced on an Illumina NovaSeq using 2 x 150 bp paired-end reads. Under the source paper's analysis protocol: Reads were demultiplexed and collapsed into UMI-guided consensus sequences with migec v1.2.7. With mixcr v2.1.11, UMI consensuses were aligned to TRA and TRB V and J templates and assembled into clonotypes. A clonotype was counted as expanded or contracted only when both edgeR and NoisET called the clonotype significant, with the noise models trained on biological replicates. edgeR calls used a false discovery rate-adjusted p below 0.01 and a log2 fold-change threshold of 1. As an exploratory analysis of dynamics, max-normalized trajectories of the 1000 most abundant clonotypes were examined with PCA combined with hierarchical clustering. Each responding clone was given a CD4 or CD8 phenotype based on the CD4+ and CD8+ repertoires, which had been sequenced separately. TCRdb took the public reads, trimmed them with fastp at Q25, ran MiXCR for clone calling and kept in-frame beta chains. Under each unique CDR3 protein, matching rows form one entry showing the most common genes and DNA. TCRdb's processing, not the study's, gives the V and J calls here. This sample lists hundreds of thousands of distinct CDR3 sequences; around 27% were detected once. The top ten clones comprise roughly an eighth of the sample.

Relative to germline, V is missing 7 bases and J is missing 2 bases, with 13 bases of the junction outside any gene match. Looking up the germline V gene yields CDR1 MNHEY and CDR2 SVGEGT. Counted from cysteine to phenylalanine, this CDR3 has 17 amino acids. The retained sequence is limited to the CDR3, 51 bases, with the frame set at the first base. Ficoll-Paque density gradient centrifugation was the method used to isolate PBMCs. This clonotype was counted once. Its antigen remains unidentified. Per-base qualities were not stored, and no clone one base away is much larger. The clonotype comes from an adult woman who had mild COVID-19 (a few samples of this study predate the infection). The sample titles of this study are shuffled in the database, so cell type and time point are left out; the donor was told from shared clones. Sequencing was performed on PBMCs or a T cell subset sorted from them (not recorded which). The receptor chain draws on TRBV6-2 or TRBV6-3 and TRBJ2-2, with TRBD1 matching 7 junction bases. The CDR3 here reads CASILTGLGGNTGELFF. The nucleotide sequence reads as follows: TGTGCCAGCATCCTGACAGGGCTTGGGGGAAACACCGGGGAGCTGTTTTTT.